The next 31 T cell receptor beta chains were all read from a single sample in a study of vaccination effects on CD4 cells after COVID-19. Sequenced by immunoSEQ multiplex PCR; TCRdb stores in-frame clones only, minus some. The sample lists some 56,000 clones, around 82% occurring once. Prior to sequencing, the ViraFEST assay stimulated PBMC with viral peptide pools, which expanded the antigen-specific CD4+ T cells. Subsequent to about 10 days of culture, CD4+ T cells were isolated. By PCR, the person was confirmed to have had SARS-CoV-2 infection between March and December 2020. What these receptors recognize is not known. The sequencing used CD4+ T cells from PBMCs cultured with HIV peptides, collected before COVID-19 vaccination. Subset specified: HIV-1 Nef peptide pool negative control/reference culture. All receptors come from a human donor who had a prior SARS-CoV-2 infection.

V and J are TRBV2 and TRBJ2-7; D not resolved. The germline CDR1 and CDR2 sequences are SNHLY and FYNNEI. The CDR3 is 14 amino acids. Deletions cut 2 bases from V and 1 base from J, with 9 bases between. CDR3 residues: CASSELAASYEQYF. CDR3 coding DNA: TGTGCCAGCAGTGAATTGGCGGCGTCCTACGAGCAGTACTTC. The variable domain in full, with the rest retrieved from reference TRBV2 and TRBJ2-7, is EPEVTQTPSHQVTQMGQEVILRCVPISNHLYFYWYRQILGQKVEFLVSFYNNEISEKSEIFDDQFSVERPDGSNFTLKIRSTKLEDSAMYFCASSELAASYEQYFGPGTRLTVT.

This clone showed up just a few times. The chain employs TRBV7-9 and TRBJ2-1, with a possible D match to TRBD2 (6 bases). The CDR3 extends over 14 amino acids. Germline V gene data show CDR1 as SEHNR and CDR2 as FQNEAQ (reference sequence). V shed 4 bases and J shed 8 bases, with 15 bases lying between them. The CDR3, as DNA: TGTGCCAGCAGCTCCGCATTATGGGGGGATGAGCAGTTCTTC. It is translated as CASSSALWGDEQFF.

The V gene is TRBV5-6, the J gene TRBJ2-1, with D perhaps matching TRBD2 (6 bases). Trimming left V 4 bases short and J 4 bases short, with 15 bases between. The CDR3 runs to 15 residues. Germline lookup yields CDR1 SGHDT and CDR2 YYEEEE. The CDR3 region has the DNA TGTGCCAGCAGCCCTGTTCATGGGGGGTACAATGAGCAGTTCTTC. It codes for CASSPVHGGYNEQFF.

The chain carries TRBV5-6 and TRBJ2-6; tentatively, D is TRBD1 (6 bases). Germline V CDR1 and CDR2: SGHDT, YYEEEE. V dropped 1 base and J dropped 0 bases, with 17 bases sitting between them. The CDR3 length is 19 residues. For the CDR3, the DNA is TGTGCCAGCAGCTTGAGTCGTCAGGGGACCTTCTCTGGGGCCAACGTCCTGACTTTC. Its protein product is CASSLSRQGTFSGANVLTF.

V usage is TRBV13 and J usage is TRBJ2-5; 7 positions match TRBD2. The CDR3 contains 14 residues. The V gene's germline CDR1 is PRHDT and CDR2 FYEKMQ (reference sequence). The V segment lost 0 bases and the J segment 4 bases; nucleotides outside the gene matches: 2. The CDR3 DNA follows: TGTGCCAGCAGCTTAGGACTAGCGATAGAGACCCAGTACTTC. Amino acid sequence: CASSLGLAIETQYF. The complete variable domain, with remaining parts taken from reference TRBV13 and TRBJ2-5, reads AAGVIQSPRHLIKEKRETATLKCYPIPRHDTVYWYQQGPGQDPQFLISFYEKMQSDKGSIPDRFSAQQFSDYHSELNMSSLELGDSALYFCASSLGLAIETQYFGPGTRLLVL.

This chain links TRBV7-9 with TRBJ2-3; 9 positions agree with TRBD1. Germline V gene data show CDR1 as SEHNR and CDR2 as FQNEAQ (reference sequence). This CDR3 spans 16 amino acids. The trim removed 7 bases at V and 2 bases at J, leaving 10 bases unmatched. The DNA for the CDR3 is TGTGCCAGCACATCCCTGTGGACAGGGGTCACAGATACGCAGTATTTT. Its protein product is CASTSLWTGVTDTQYF. Drawing the rest from reference TRBV7-9 and TRBJ2-3, the complete variable domain is DTGVSQNPRHKITKRGQNVTFRCDPISEHNRLYWYRQTLGQGPEFLTYFQNEAQLEKSRLLSDRFSAERPKGSFSTLEIQRTEQGDSAMYLCASTSLWTGVTDTQYFGPGTRLTVL.

This clone has a handful of counts. V gene TRBV6-5 combines with J gene TRBJ1-1; D call uncertain. Trimming shortened V by 5 bases and J by 3 bases, and 10 bases separated the two germline ends. The CDR3 extends over 13 amino acids. Germline loops: CDR1 MNHEY, CDR2 SVGAGI. The CDR3 is CASSLVRDTEAFF. Written as DNA, the CDR3 is TGTGCCAGCAGTCTCGTTCGGGACACTGAAGCTTTCTTT.

The rearrangement uses TRBV7-9 and TRBJ1-1; TRBD1 might be the D (5 bases). Germline V gives CDR1 SEHNR, CDR2 FQNEAQ (reference sequence). CDR3 size: 15 residues. V lost 5 bases, J lost 0 bases, and 13 bases lay in between. In nucleotides, the CDR3 is TGTGCCAGCAGCCGGGCAGGGTGGATGAACACTGAAGCTTTCTTT. Translation gives CASSRAGWMNTEAFF.

The chain is built from TRBV27 and TRBJ2-3; 13 bases are a match to TRBD2. J lost 2 bases, V lost 4 bases, and 21 bases had no gene match. Germline V lookup: CDR1 MNHEY, CDR2 SMNVEV (reference sequence). The CDR3 is made up of 22 amino acids. DNA for the CDR3: TGTGCCAGCAGTTGGGGGCCCCGACTAGCGGGGGGATGGAGTAGGTTCACAGATACGCAGTATTTT. Its translation: CASSWGPRLAGGWSRFTDTQYF.

This clone was seen a few times. V gene TRBV12-5 combines with J gene TRBJ1-6, with 8 bases matching TRBD1. The V and J ends lost 3 bases and 6 bases, in that order; junction bases with no gene match: 4. Looked up from germline, CDR1 is LGHNT and CDR2 is FRNRAP. The CDR3 extends over 15 amino acids. In DNA form, the CDR3 reads TGTGCTAGTGGTTTTTCGACAGGGGCTAATTCACCCCTCCACTTT. Translated: CASGFSTGANSPLHF.

V gene TRBV5-1 combines with J gene TRBJ2-7, with TRBD1 matching over 9 bases. J lost 2 bases, V lost 0 bases, and 3 bases had no gene match. There are 15 residues in the CDR3. Germline CDR1 and CDR2: SGHRS and YFSETQ. The CDR3 bases are TGCGCCAGCAGCTTGGCTTGGGACAGGGCCTACGAGCAGTACTTC. Its translation: CASSLAWDRAYEQYF.

This clone was picked up a small number of times. CDR3 nucleotide sequence: TGTGCCAGCAGCCATAACGCCGGGACAGGACGTGCAAACACCATATATTTT. This encodes CASSHNAGTGRANTIYF. V is TRBV7-9 and J is TRBJ1-3, with 8 positions matching TRBD1. The germline V gene has CDR1 SEHNR and CDR2 FQNEAQ (reference sequence). This CDR3 comprises 17 residues. J was trimmed by 6 bases and V by 5 bases; bases with no gene match: 15.

This clone was recorded only once. V is TRBV12-5 and J is TRBJ1-2; 7 bases fit TRBD1. Germline values: CDR1 LGHNT, CDR2 FRNRAP. This CDR3 is built from 12 residues. V trimming: 6 bases; J trimming: 4 bases; junction bases outside the gene matches: 2. This chain's CDR3 is CASGRDSYGYTF. Written as DNA, the CDR3 is TGTGCTAGTGGCAGGGACAGCTATGGCTACACCTTC.

This rearrangement joins TRBV28 to TRBJ1-6; 11 bases match TRBD1. The CDR3 length is 16 residues. Germline V lookup: CDR1 MDHEN, CDR2 SYDVKM. Trimming removed 5 bases from V and 7 bases from J; junction bases left unmatched: 7. This CDR3 is CASSTWTGGGNSPLHF. CDR3 in DNA: TGTGCCAGCAGTACATGGACAGGGGGCGGGAATTCACCCCTCCACTTT.

The chain combines TRBV19 with TRBJ2-1, with TRBD2 as a possible D gene (5 bases). This CDR3 region has 16 residues. CDR1 and CDR2 (germline): LNHDA, SQIVND (reference sequence). Between the trimmed V and J ends, which lost 2 bases and 5 bases, there was a span of 16 bases. The CDR3: CASSIPLAGKDNEQFF. The CDR3 DNA is TGTGCCAGTAGTATACCCCTCGCGGGTAAAGACAATGAGCAGTTCTTC.

This chain uses TRBV19 with TRBJ2-3, with 11 bases aligning to TRBD1. The CDR3 has 14 residues. The ends lost 8 bases at V and 4 bases at J; junction bases unmatched: 5. From germline, CDR1 is LNHDA and CDR2 SQIVND (reference sequence). The CDR3 region is CASGQGAYADTQYF. In nucleotides, the CDR3 is TGTGCCAGTGGACAGGGGGCGTACGCAGATACGCAGTATTTT.

This chain connects TRBV27 to TRBJ2-7; tentatively, D is TRBD1 (6 bases). Between the trimmed V and J ends, which lost 3 bases and 6 bases, there was a span of 12 bases. Germline values: CDR1 MNHEY, CDR2 SMNVEV (reference sequence). This CDR3 is 13 amino acids long. The CDR3 bases are TGTGCCAGCAGTTTCAAACAGGGCTCCGAGCAGTACTTC. Amino acids: CASSFKQGSEQYF.

This sequence joins TRBV10-3 and TRBJ2-5; D is uncertain. The CDR3 is 11 amino acids. Germline CDR1 reads ENHRY; CDR2 reads SYGVKD. V lost 3 bases and J 4 bases, leaving 3 bases between the germline ends. The CDR3 loop is CAISDLETQYF. CDR3 in DNA: TGTGCCATCAGTGATTTAGAGACCCAGTACTTC.

V and J are TRBV6-5 and TRBJ1-1, with 7 bases matching TRBD1. The germline CDR1 and CDR2 sequences are MNHEY and SVGAGI. The CDR3 sequence is 14 residues long. With V trimmed by 7 bases and J by 4 bases, 9 bases remained unmatched. Written as DNA, the CDR3 is TGTGCCAGCACTAAAGGGGGCGCGTCCACTGAAGCTTTCTTT. Translating gives CASTKGGASTEAFF.

This clone was detected once. The V call is TRBV9, the J call TRBJ2-6; D may be TRBD2 (6 bases). The CDR3 runs 17 residues. Trimming took 4 bases from V and 4 from J, leaving 18 bases between them. Germline CDR1 reads SGDLS; CDR2 reads YYNGEE. The CDR3 sequence is CASSRGWPRGGANVLTF. The CDR3 DNA sequence: TGTGCCAGCAGCAGGGGTTGGCCTCGGGGGGGGGCCAACGTCCTGACTTTC.

J is TRBJ2-1 and V is TRBV27, with a weak D call TRBD2 (5 bases). There are 14 residues in the CDR3. From germline, CDR1 is MNHEY and CDR2 SMNVEV (reference sequence). Deletions cut 8 bases from V and 4 bases from J, with 15 bases between. The CDR3 sequence: CASQAAVPYNEQFF. CDR3 coding DNA: TGTGCCAGCCAAGCGGCAGTACCGTACAATGAGCAGTTCTTC.

This clone was recorded only once. The CDR3 spells CASSEAHTSQETQYF. The CDR3 nucleotides are TGTGCCAGCAGTGAAGCGCATACTAGCCAAGAGACCCAGTACTTC. This chain connects TRBV2 to TRBJ2-5; perhaps TRBD2 as D (5 bases). The germline V gene has CDR1 SNHLY and CDR2 FYNNEI. V was shortened by 0 bases and J by 1 base, with 9 bases between the two germline ends. The CDR3 has 15 residues.

V is TRBV10-2 and J is TRBJ1-3; D is unresolved. Germline loops: CDR1 WSHSY, CDR2 SAAADI. The CDR3 runs to 13 residues. V was trimmed by 0 bases and J by 7 bases, leaving 7 bases between them. The CDR3 nucleotides are TGCGCCAGCAGTGAGTCTAGAGGCAACACCATATATTTT. Its translation is CASSESRGNTIYF.

The chain employs TRBV7-2 and TRBJ2-7; D might be TRBD2 (7 bases). The CDR3 consists of 16 residues. Trimming stripped 1 base from V and 0 bases from J, with 13 bases between. Per the germline V gene, CDR1 is SGHTA and CDR2 is FQGNSA. In nucleotides, the CDR3 is TGTGCCAGCAGCTTAGGGGGGGGGCTCTACTCCTACGAGCAGTACTTC. Residues: CASSLGGGLYSYEQYF. The complete variable domain, with remaining parts taken from reference TRBV7-2 and TRBJ2-7, reads GAGVSQSPSNKVTEKGKDVELRCDPISGHTALYWYRQSLGQGLEFLIYFQGNSAPDKSGLPSDRFSAERTGGSVSTLTIQRTQQEDSAVYLCASSLGGGLYSYEQYFGPGTRLTVT.

The chain combines TRBV5-1 with TRBJ2-1; 7 nucleotides match TRBD2. The junction had 9 bases not matched to a gene; V was cut back by 7 bases and J by 2 bases. Germline loops: CDR1 SGHRS, CDR2 YFSETQ. CDR3 length: 15 amino acids. The CDR3 DNA sequence: TGCGCCAGCGGGGGAGGGACTGAAACCTACAATGAGCAGTTCTTC. Its protein product is CASGGGTETYNEQFF.

This chain's CDR3 is CASSYGLGDTGELFF. DNA for the CDR3: TGTGCCAGCAGTTACGGGCTCGGGGACACCGGGGAGCTGTTTTTT. This chain joins TRBV2 and TRBJ2-2, with D perhaps matching TRBD2 (5 bases). This CDR3 region has 15 residues. Germline CDR1 and CDR2: SNHLY and FYNNEI. Trimming removed 5 bases at V and 3 bases at J, with 13 bases between.

V and J are TRBV3-1 (or the pseudogene TRBV3-2) and TRBJ2-3; D might be TRBD2 (5 bases). The CDR3 has 13 residues. Trimming removed 2 bases at V and 6 bases at J, with 9 bases between. CDR1 and CDR2 (germline): LGHDT, YNNKEL (reference sequence). The CDR3 here is CASSQNRGDTQYF. The CDR3 region has the DNA TGTGCCAGCAGCCAAAATCGGGGTGATACGCAGTATTTT.

V usage is TRBV13 and J usage is TRBJ1-6; D is perhaps TRBD1 (6 bases). The germline V gene has CDR1 PRHDT and CDR2 FYEKMQ (reference sequence). The ends were cut back, 4 bases at V and 14 bases at J, with 12 bases in the middle. The CDR3 runs to 12 residues. This CDR3 reads CASSSTGRALHF. The CDR3 DNA reads TGTGCCAGCAGCTCAACAGGGAGGGCCCTCCACTTT.

The chain recombines TRBV5-5 with TRBJ1-5; maybe TRBD1 (5 bases). V was pared by 7 bases and J by 5 bases, with 19 bases between. The CDR3 totals 15 residues. From germline, CDR1 is SGHKS and CDR2 YYEKEE (reference sequence). As DNA, the CDR3 is TGTGCCAGCCGCATCGGGGCCAGACCACATCAGCCCCAGCATTTT. This translates into CASRIGARPHQPQHF.

This chain uses TRBV6-5 with TRBJ2-7, with D possibly being TRBD1 (6 bases). V lost 6 bases and J lost 4, with 10 bases in between. There are 12 residues in the CDR3. The germline CDR1 and CDR2 sequences are MNHEY and SVGAGI. The CDR3 nucleotides read TGTGCCAGCAGGGACAGCCGGTACGAGCAGTACTTC. Translating it yields CASRDSRYEQYF.

This clone has just one count. The chain employs TRBV5-1 and TRBJ2-3, with a tentative D call TRBD2 (5 bases). CDR3 size: 14 residues. The V and J ends lost 4 bases and 2 bases respectively, with 11 bases between them. The V gene's germline CDR1 is SGHRS and CDR2 YFSETQ. DNA for the CDR3: TGCGCCAGCAGCCCAAGCGGATACACAGATACGCAGTATTTT. Translating it yields CASSPSGYTDTQYF. The full variable domain, with the rest looked up from reference TRBV5-1 and TRBJ2-3, is KAGVTQTPRYLIKTRGQQVTLSCSPISGHRSVSWYQQTPGQGLQFLFEYFSETQRNKGNFPGRFSGRQFSNSRSEMNVSTLELGDSALYLCASSPSGYTDTQYFGPGTRLTVL.